This TCR beta chain was sequenced in a study of blood T cells in healthy people across ages. Study details: Template switching captured about one barcoded beta molecule per two T cells.

The germline V gene has CDR1 SGHRS and CDR2 YFSETQ. Trimming stripped 4 bases from V and 2 bases from J, with 12 bases between. CDR3 length: 14 amino acids. This clonotype was picked up many times. Extraction of total RNA produced a minimum of 6 micrograms from each sample. The use of a sample-barcoded 5' primer and a J-beta primer mix characterized a second PCR of about 6 to 11 cycles. In TCRdb, the 5' RACE reads were re-called with MiXCR into one record per CDR3 protein. The sample lists 500,000 to 600,000 distinct CDR3 sequences; approximately 30% were seen once. The TCR was taken from a woman between 70 and 85 years old in good health. The specimen was blood. The V and J genes are TRBV5-1 and TRBJ2-5, with D perhaps TRBD1 (8 bases). CDR3 coding DNA: TGCGCCAGCAGCGGACAGGGACTACAAGAGACCCAGTACTTC. Translated, it gives CASSGQGLQETQYF.